This is a list of T cell receptor beta chains from one sample in a study of identical twins. TCRdb ran MiXCR on the 5' RACE reads and lists one entry per CDR3 protein. Of approximately 620,000 distinct CDR3 sequences listed, over 8.5% are singletons. This sample was shared with a second study, whose subject was yellow fever vaccine responses in identical twins.

Material: PBMCs. These receptors were taken from a woman between 18 and 29 years old in good health. Both conserved end residues are part of each CDR3. Fields, in order: V gene, J gene, clone size, D gene, CDR3 protein, CDR3 DNA. The D gene is left open where the match is weak. Size is stated for part of the rows, as once, few or many counts, or as a class when the clone is expanded.

V: TRBV28; J: TRBJ2-1; size: many; D: NA; CDR3: CASSSAGDPYNEQFF; DNA: TGTGCCAGCAGTTCAGCAGGGGACCCCTACAATGAGCAGTTCTTC
V: TRBV6-2/TRBV6-3; J: TRBJ2-5; size: few; D: NA; CDR3: CASSYPDSLRTQYF; DNA: TGTGCCAGCAGTTACCCCGACAGTTTACGGACCCAGTACTTC
V: TRBV10-3; J: TRBJ2-2; size: few; D: TRBD1; CDR3: CAITGTVNTGELFF; DNA: TGTGCCATCACAGGGACAGTGAACACCGGGGAGCTGTTTTTT
V: TRBV20-1; J: TRBJ1-4; size: few; D: NA; CDR3: CSASMGHLSTNEKLFF; DNA: TGCAGTGCTAGCATGGGACACCTCTCAACTAATGAAAAACTGTTTTTT
V: TRBV20-1; J: TRBJ2-7; size: few; D: TRBD1; CDR3: CSATLDRGLDEQYF; DNA: TGCAGTGCTACCCTGGACAGGGGGCTGGACGAGCAGTACTTC
V: TRBV30; J: TRBJ2-2; size: few; D: TRBD2; CDR3: CAWSVAVLAENTGELFF; DNA: TGTGCCTGGAGTGTAGCAGTACTAGCGGAGAACACCGGGGAGCTGTTTTTT
V: TRBV5-1; J: TRBJ2-7; size: few; D: NA; CDR3: CASSPEGGGGEQYF; DNA: TGCGCCAGCAGCCCTGAGGGGGGGGGTGGCGAGCAGTACTTC
V: TRBV5-1; J: TRBJ2-3; size: NA; D: TRBD2; CDR3: CASSAGTSGTNTDTQYF; DNA: TGCGCCAGCAGCGCCGGGACTAGCGGGACAAATACGGATACGCAGTATTTT
V: TRBV10-3; J: TRBJ2-1; size: NA; D: NA; CDR3: CAISAAQGGQFF; DNA: TGTGCCATCAGTGCTGCGCAGGGTGGGCAGTTCTTC
V: TRBV30; J: TRBJ2-3; size: few; D: NA; CDR3: CAWSVAGLTDTQYF; DNA: TGTGCCTGGAGTGTAGCGGGCCTCACTGATACGCAGTATTTT
V: TRBV29-1; J: TRBJ1-1; size: many; D: NA; CDR3: CSVTPSGGPWAFF; DNA: TGCAGCGTTACCCCCTCGGGGGGCCCGTGGGCTTTCTTT
V: TRBV7-8; J: TRBJ2-5; size: once; D: NA; CDR3: CASSLAKLAGGETQYF; DNA: TGTGCCAGCAGCTTAGCGAAGCTAGCTGGTGGAGAGACCCAGTACTTC
V: TRBV20-1; J: TRBJ2-7; size: NA; D: NA; CDR3: CSARTYGGSREQYF; DNA: TGCAGTGCTAGAACTTACGGAGGGTCGCGCGAGCAGTACTTC
V: TRBV6-5; J: TRBJ2-1; size: NA; D: TRBD2; CDR3: CASSYVAGGYNEQFF; DNA: TGTGCCAGCAGTTATGTAGCGGGAGGATACAATGAGCAGTTCTTC
V: TRBV12-3/TRBV12-4; J: TRBJ2-3; size: NA; D: TRBD1; CDR3: CASSPGGAGDTQYF; DNA: TGTGCCAGCAGCCCAGGGGGCGCCGGGGATACGCAGTATTTT
V: TRBV29-1; J: TRBJ2-7; size: few; D: TRBD1; CDR3: CSVEAGQASYEQYF; DNA: TGCAGCGTTGAGGCAGGACAGGCCTCCTACGAGCAGTACTTC
V: TRBV12-1; J: TRBJ1-2; size: few; D: NA; CDR3: CASSCFLPTFYGYTF; DNA: TGTGCCAGCAGCTGCTTTCTACCAACCTTCTATGGCTACACCTTC
V: TRBV6-5; J: TRBJ2-5; size: NA; D: TRBD2; CDR3: CASSYSGLAGEETQYF; DNA: TGTGCCAGCAGTTACTCGGGACTAGCGGGAGAAGAGACCCAGTACTTC
V: TRBV10-3; J: TRBJ2-2; size: few; D: NA; CDR3: CALKAADTGELFF; DNA: TGTGCCTTAAAAGCGGCAGACACCGGGGAGCTGTTTTTT
V: TRBV5-1; J: TRBJ2-7; size: many; D: NA; CDR3: CASSPRVGGYEQYF; DNA: TGCGCCAGCAGCCCCAGGGTAGGAGGCTACGAGCAGTACTTC
V: TRBV20-1; J: TRBJ2-5; size: NA; D: TRBD1; CDR3: CSARGRRQGGQETQYF; DNA: TGCAGTGCTAGAGGGAGGAGACAGGGGGGCCAAGAGACCCAGTACTTC
V: TRBV5-6; J: TRBJ1-5; size: few; D: NA; CDR3: CASSLGAGYQPQHF; DNA: TGTGCCAGCAGCTTGGGCGCGGGTTATCAGCCCCAGCATTTT
V: TRBV29-1; J: TRBJ2-1; size: NA; D: TRBD2; CDR3: CSVAYGGTSGSYEQFF; DNA: TGCAGCGTTGCTTACGGGGGGACTAGCGGGAGTTATGAGCAGTTCTTC
V: TRBV18; J: TRBJ2-5; size: NA; D: TRBD2; CDR3: CASSPQREFWETQYF; DNA: TGTGCCAGCTCACCTCAGCGGGAGTTTTGGGAGACCCAGTACTTC
V: TRBV4-2; J: TRBJ2-2; size: few; D: TRBD2; CDR3: CASSQGLAGGYTGELFF; DNA: TGTGCCAGCAGCCAAGGTCTAGCGGGGGGGTACACCGGGGAGCTGTTTTTT
V: TRBV18; J: TRBJ1-1; size: few; D: NA; CDR3: CASSLGTDTEAFF; DNA: TGTGCCAGCTCACTGGGGACCGACACTGAAGCTTTCTTT
V: TRBV11-2; J: TRBJ2-5; size: NA; D: TRBD1; CDR3: CASSSHGTGGGETQYF; DNA: TGTGCCAGCAGCTCGCATGGAACAGGGGGCGGGGAGACCCAGTACTTC
V: TRBV4-2; J: TRBJ2-1; size: many; D: NA; CDR3: CASRGTGYHEQFF; DNA: TGTGCCAGCAGGGGAACAGGGTACCATGAGCAGTTCTTC
V: TRBV7-7; J: TRBJ2-2; size: few; D: NA; CDR3: CASSLAPGINANTGELFF; DNA: TGTGCTAGCAGCTTAGCGCCGGGTATTAACGCGAACACCGGGGAGCTGTTTTTT
V: TRBV20-1; J: TRBJ2-3; size: many; D: TRBD2; CDR3: CSANRAGLSSVYTQYF; DNA: TGCAGTGCTAATCGAGCGGGATTAAGCAGTGTATATACGCAGTATTTT
V: TRBV20-1; J: TRBJ2-4; size: few; D: NA; CDR3: CSAREGLAKNIQYF; DNA: TGCAGTGCTAGAGAAGGGCTAGCCAAAAACATTCAGTACTTC
V: TRBV10-3; J: TRBJ1-1; size: many; D: NA; CDR3: CAISTLTGSTEAFF; DNA: TGTGCCATCAGTACCTTGACCGGTTCCACTGAAGCTTTCTTT
V: TRBV29-1; J: TRBJ2-5; size: NA; D: NA; CDR3: CSVEKSISETQYF; DNA: TGCAGCGTTGAAAAGAGCATCTCGGAGACCCAGTACTTC
V: TRBV6-5; J: TRBJ2-1; size: NA; D: TRBD2; CDR3: CASSYGTSGNNEQFF; DNA: TGTGCCAGCAGTTACGGGACTAGCGGAAACAATGAGCAGTTCTTC
V: TRBV18; J: TRBJ1-3; size: NA; D: NA; CDR3: CASSPTESGNTIYF; DNA: TGTGCCAGCTCACCGACCGAATCTGGAAACACCATATATTTT
V: TRBV19; J: TRBJ2-2; size: NA; D: NA; CDR3: CASSILLDNTGELFF; DNA: TGTGCCAGTAGTATCCTACTAGATAACACCGGGGAGCTGTTTTTT
V: TRBV7-2; J: TRBJ1-3; size: many; D: NA; CDR3: CASSLAAGSTYSGNTIYF; DNA: TGTGCCAGCAGCTTAGCGGCGGGATCCACCTACTCTGGAAACACCATATATTTT
V: TRBV18; J: TRBJ2-7; size: many; D: TRBD1; CDR3: CASSWGTEPYEQYF; DNA: TGTGCCAGCTCATGGGGGACAGAGCCCTACGAGCAGTACTTC
V: TRBV5-4; J: TRBJ2-1; size: NA; D: TRBD2; CDR3: CASSPPSGVYNEQFF; DNA: TGTGCCAGCAGCCCTCCTAGCGGGGTGTACAATGAGCAGTTCTTC
V: TRBV20-1; J: TRBJ2-1; size: few; D: TRBD2; CDR3: CSGGLGGNEQFF; DNA: TGCAGTGGGGGACTAGGAGGCAATGAGCAGTTCTTC